The 2 T cell receptor beta chains given below trace back to one sample, sequenced in a study of beta chain features in type 1 diabetes. Expressed TCRB transcripts were sequenced because the entire RNA isolate underwent reverse transcription. The protocol was immunoSEQ multiplex PCR, while the TCRdb copy is restricted to in-frame clones and leaves out a portion. The table has about 320,000 clones, approximately 15% seen once. Sequencing was performed on central memory CD4+ T cells from blood. The receptor set was obtained from a man younger than 40 in good health.

This clone was seen more than once but under ten times. The chain employs TRBV4-3 and TRBJ1-1; D unclear. V was shortened by 2 bases and J by 8 bases, with 12 bases between the two germline ends. Germline values: CDR1 LGHNA, CDR2 YSLEER. CDR3 length: 13 amino acids. As DNA, the CDR3 is TGCGCCAGCAGCCAACGGGTAAGCAACGAAGCTTTCTTT. It specifies CASSQRVSNEAFF.

The CDR3 loop is CASSPDSGASTDTQYF. The CDR3 DNA is TGTGCCAGCAGCCCGGATAGCGGGGCTAGCACAGATACGCAGTATTTT. The rearrangement uses TRBV7-9 and TRBJ2-3; 8 positions agree with TRBD2. The CDR3 has 16 residues. J lost 0 bases, V lost 5 bases, and 7 bases had no gene match. Germline V gene lookup returns CDR1 SEHNR and CDR2 FQNEAQ (reference sequence).